This is a list of T cell receptor beta chains from one sample in a study of vaccination and CD4 T cells after COVID-19. The antigens for these receptors are not known. MiXCR, run by TCRdb on the PCR reads, gives a single entry per CDR3 protein. Of 7,500 to 9,500 distinct CDR3 sequences listed, roughly three fifths are singletons. Sequencing was carried out using CD4+ T cells from blood, cultured in vitro. All receptors come from a human donor who had recovered from COVID-19. Each CDR3 is given with its conserved first and last residue. D genes are given only for firm matches. Not all rows give a size; the values are once, few, many and, for expanded clones, a class.

j_call d_call clone_size v_call cdr3_nt cdr3_aa
TRBJ1-6 NA NA TRBV7-2 TGTGCCAGCAGCGACGGGTGGGGGGAACGGCTTAGCTCCTATAATTCACCCCTCCACTTT CASSDGWGERLSSYNSPLHF
TRBJ2-2 NA NA TRBV19 TGTGCCAGTAGCCCTTCCGGGAGTTCCGGGGAGCTGTTTTTT CASSPSGSSGELFF
TRBJ2-2 TRBD1 NA TRBV11-3 TGTGCCAGCAGCCCACCGACAGGGACCGGGGAGCTGTTTTTT CASSPPTGTGELFF
TRBJ2-2 TRBD2 few TRBV24-1 TGTGCCACCAGTGATTTACTAGCGGACACCGGGGAGCTGTTTTTT CATSDLLADTGELFF
TRBJ1-1 TRBD1 NA TRBV7-8 TGTGCCAGCAGTCCTCCTCTCTCCTCGGACAGGGGGTACACTGAAGCTTTCTTT CASSPPLSSDRGYTEAFF
TRBJ2-7 NA NA TRBV20-1 TGCAGTGCTAGATCCCCGACATCCGCGAACTACGAGCAGTACTTC CSARSPTSANYEQYF
TRBJ1-2 NA NA TRBV11-2 TGTGCCAGCAGCTTAGATTCTCTCGGCAGCGAGGATGGCTACACCTTC CASSLDSLGSEDGYTF
TRBJ2-7 NA few TRBV15 TGTGCCACCAGCAGACAGGACAGCTCCTACGAGCAGTACTTC CATSRQDSSYEQYF
TRBJ2-1 TRBD1 medium-sized TRBV7-2 TGTGCCAGCAGCTTAGCGTTAGGGGGCAAGAATGAGCAGTTCTTC CASSLALGGKNEQFF
TRBJ2-3 TRBD1 NA TRBV7-9 TGTGCCAGCAGCCTTACAGGGGCCCCTAGTGGCACAGATACGCAGTATTTT CASSLTGAPSGTDTQYF
TRBJ2-5 TRBD2 NA TRBV5-4 TGTGCCAGCAGCTCACCGACTAGCGGGAAGGAGACCCAGTACTTC CASSSPTSGKETQYF
TRBJ1-1 NA NA TRBV2 TGTGCCAGCATGACTCAGGGTCTGGGGACTGAAGCTTTCTTT CASMTQGLGTEAFF
TRBJ1-1 NA few TRBV6-5 TGTGCCAGCAGTTACTCGAACACGGGGGTCACTGAAGCTTTCTTT CASSYSNTGVTEAFF
TRBJ1-6 NA NA TRBV20-1 TGCAGTGCTAGGACTTCACTGGAAAGCCTCTTACTCCACTTT CSARTSLESLLLHF
TRBJ1-5 NA NA TRBV7-9 TGTGCCAGCAGCTTTAATTCCCCCGGGCAGCCCCAGCATTTT CASSFNSPGQPQHF
TRBJ1-2 NA NA TRBV20-1 TGCAGTGCTACAACAGGAAAGGCCTACTATGGCTACACCTTC CSATTGKAYYGYTF
TRBJ2-2 TRBD2 NA TRBV11-3 TGTGCCAGCAGCTTCTCGGGGGGGCCAGGAGAGCTGTTTTTT CASSFSGGPGELFF
TRBJ1-6 NA few TRBV27 TGTGCCAGCGGCGAAGCGTATAATTCACCCCTCCACTTT CASGEAYNSPLHF
TRBJ1-5 NA NA TRBV7-9 TGTGCCAGCAGCCTTCCCGGAGGCAATCAGCCCCAGCATTTT CASSLPGGNQPQHF
TRBJ2-5 TRBD1 NA TRBV20-1 TGCAGTGCTAGAGAATCCGTGTGGCAGGGGGCAGAGACCCAGTACTTC CSARESVWQGAETQYF
TRBJ1-1 NA few TRBV29-1 TGCAGCGCTGGGAGAACTGAAGCTTTCTTT CSAGRTEAFF
TRBJ1-1 NA NA TRBV19 TGTGCCAGTACCAGACAGTACCCGAACACTGAAGCTTTCTTT CASTRQYPNTEAFF
TRBJ1-2 NA NA TRBV7-9 TGTGCCAGCAGCTCTGATAGCTATGGCTACACCTTC CASSSDSYGYTF
TRBJ2-5 NA few TRBV10-1 TGCGCCAGCAGTGATGGTCCCGGGGAGACCCAGTACTTC CASSDGPGETQYF
TRBJ1-6 NA NA TRBV19 TGTGCCAGTAGTATGATGGAGATCGGAGCGCCCCTCCACTTT CASSMMEIGAPLHF
TRBJ2-3 NA NA TRBV4-1 TGCGCCAGCAGCCAAGTATTAGATACGCAGTATTTT CASSQVLDTQYF
TRBJ2-5 TRBD2 NA TRBV19 TGTGCCAGCAGTGGTCCTAGCGGGAGTCGGGAGACCCAGTACTTC CASSGPSGSRETQYF
TRBJ2-3 NA NA TRBV28 TGTGCCAGCAGTTTATGGGGGGAGAGAGGGACAGATACGCAGTATTTT CASSLWGERGTDTQYF
TRBJ1-2 NA NA TRBV7-9 TGTGCCAGCAGCCATATCAGGACAGCTAACTATGGCTACACCTTC CASSHIRTANYGYTF
TRBJ2-5 NA NA TRBV9 TGTGCCAGCAGCGTAGGGGGTAGCGGACAAGAGACCCAGTACTTC CASSVGGSGQETQYF